These 18 T cell receptor beta chains were sequenced from one sample in a study of OX40 agonist ivuxolimab in advanced cancers. Clones were read by immunoSEQ multiplex PCR, and TCRdb kept only the in-frame ones, dropping some. The data hold some 40,000 clones, with 80% to 85% observed a single time. This material consisted of CD4+ or CD8+ T cells sorted from blood, taken in a trial of the OX40 agonist ivuxolimab. All receptors derive from an adult with an advanced solid tumor such as melanoma, head and neck, liver or kidney cancer.

This clone has only one observation. V is TRBV6-5 and J is TRBJ1-5; a possible D gene is TRBD1 (6 bases). The germline V and J ends were trimmed by 6 bases and 2 bases, with 11 bases remaining between them. Germline CDR1 is MNHEY and CDR2 is SVGAGI. The CDR3 runs 14 residues. The CDR3 region has the DNA TGTGCCAGCAGCCCCAGGGGACGCAATCAGCCCCAGCATTTT. Its translation: CASSPRGRNQPQHF.

The chain employs TRBV6-1 and TRBJ2-7; D might be TRBD1 or TRBD2, each matching 6 bases. Germline V gives CDR1 MNHNS, CDR2 SASEGT. This CDR3 contains 16 residues. Trimming stripped 2 bases from V and 6 bases from J, with 20 bases between. The CDR3 loop reads CASSESRAVGGVEQYF. The DNA of the CDR3 is TGTGCCAGCAGTGAAAGTAGGGCAGTCGGGGGCGTCGAGCAGTACTTC.

The rearrangement links TRBV10-3 to TRBJ1-2, with D possibly being TRBD1 (6 bases). The CDR3 length is 12 residues. From germline, CDR1 is ENHRY and CDR2 SYGVKD. Trimming took off 5 bases at V and 3 bases at J, with 7 bases between the two ends. The CDR3 bases are TGTGCCATCAGTAAGGGGGACTATGGCTACACCTTC. Protein product: CAISKGDYGYTF.

This clone came up once. The V and J genes are TRBV29-1 and TRBJ1-2; D uncertain. Germline loops: CDR1 SQVTM, CDR2 ANQGSEA. The CDR3 runs to 12 residues. V lost 4 bases and J lost 4, with 10 bases in between. CDR3 loop: CSVGMGSYGYTF. The CDR3 DNA sequence: TGCAGCGTTGGGATGGGTAGCTATGGCTACACCTTC.

The J gene is TRBJ1-5, the V gene TRBV6-5; D ambiguous. This CDR3 has 13 amino acids. Trimming took off 8 bases at V and 2 bases at J, with 10 bases between the two ends. Germline CDR1 reads MNHEY; CDR2 reads SVGAGI. CDR3 sequence: CASAATRNQPQHF. The CDR3, as DNA: TGTGCCAGCGCGGCTACGCGCAATCAGCCCCAGCATTTT.

CDR3 in amino acids: CASSKLGNQPQHF. In DNA form, the CDR3 reads TGTGCCAGCAGCAAGTTAGGCAATCAGCCCCAGCATTTT. J is TRBJ1-5 and V is TRBV7-8; no definite D call. The ends were cut back, 5 bases at V and 2 bases at J, with 7 bases in the middle. Germline V CDR1 and CDR2: SGHVS, FQNEAQ. The CDR3 consists of 13 residues.

The V and J genes are TRBV28 and TRBJ2-2, with D tentatively TRBD1 (6 bases). Trimming cost V 6 bases and J 2 bases, with 7 bases left between them. From germline, CDR1 is MDHEN and CDR2 SYDVKM. The CDR3 is made up of 13 amino acids. CDR3 loop: CASSRGNTGELFF. CDR3 bases: TGTGCCAGCAGCAGGGGAAACACCGGGGAGCTGTTTTTT.

The chain is built from TRBV15 and TRBJ2-3; D ambiguous. Germline lookup yields CDR1 LNHNV and CDR2 YYDKDF (reference sequence). V was trimmed by 0 bases and J by 3 bases, leaving 7 bases between them. The CDR3 is made up of 14 amino acids. CDR3 loop: CATSREELTDTQYF. CDR3 in DNA: TGTGCCACCAGCAGAGAGGAGCTGACAGATACGCAGTATTTT.

As to this clone: Other DNA sequences of this sample code for an identical CDR3. The rearrangement links TRBV7-2 to TRBJ2-7; TRBD1 aligns across 10 bases. The ends lost 5 bases at V and 2 bases at J; junction bases unmatched: 6. The CDR3 covers 15 residues. CDR1 is SGHTA, CDR2 FQGNSA, per germline. The CDR3: CASSRDRGPTYEQYF. CDR3 sequence (DNA): TGTGCCAGCAGCAGGGACAGGGGACCCACCTACGAGCAGTACTTC.

The chain has TRBV9 and TRBJ2-5, with D unclear. Per the germline V gene, CDR1 is SGDLS and CDR2 is YYNGEE. This CDR3 spans 13 amino acids. Trimming removed 4 bases at V and 5 bases at J, with 12 bases between. The CDR3 here is CASSLSETETQYF. As DNA, the CDR3 is TGTGCCAGCAGCCTTAGTGAGACGGAGACCCAGTACTTC.

The chain links TRBV4-1 to TRBJ1-2; D may be TRBD1 (6 bases). CDR1 is MGHRA, CDR2 YSYEKL, per germline. V lost 4 bases to trimming and J lost 8 bases, with 20 bases between them. The CDR3 is 15 residues long. CDR3 sequence (DNA): TGCGCCAGCAGCCTCACCCCGGGACATCCCTCGGGCTACACCTTC. Translation gives CASSLTPGHPSGYTF.

This sequence joins TRBV19 and TRBJ2-3, with 9 nucleotides matching TRBD1. This CDR3 contains 14 residues. V lost 2 bases, J lost 6 bases, and 3 bases stayed unmatched. The germline V gene encodes CDR1 LNHDA and CDR2 SQIVND (reference sequence). The CDR3 nucleotides are TGTGCCAGTAGTATAAAACAGGGGGCTGATACGCAGTATTTT. Protein sequence: CASSIKQGADTQYF.

The rearrangement uses TRBV30 and TRBJ1-1, with 7 bases lining up with TRBD1. The CDR3 has 13 residues. V lost 2 bases to trimming and J lost 4 bases; unmatched junction nucleotides: 4. CDR1 and CDR2 (germline): GTSNPN, SVGIG (reference sequence). CDR3 DNA sequence: TGTGCCTGGAGTCTGACAGGGACCACTGAAGCTTTCTTT. It specifies CAWSLTGTTEAFF.

This clone has a handful of counts. CDR3 region: CASSPGTGYNEQFF. Here the CDR3 DNA reads TGTGCCAGCAGCCCTGGGACAGGATACAATGAGCAGTTCTTC. The V and J genes are TRBV7-9 and TRBJ2-1; 8 positions match TRBD1. Germline V gives CDR1 SEHNR, CDR2 FQNEAQ (reference sequence). CDR3 length equals 14 residues. Trimming took 5 bases from V and 4 from J; bases not matched to a gene: 4.

On this clone: At one of its ends the junction is not consistent with the germline gene, which may arise from a read error. The J gene is TRBJ2-2, the V gene TRBV6-1, with 9 bases that match TRBD1. In germline, CDR1 is MNHNS, CDR2 SASEGT. This CDR3 has 17 residues. The CDR3 sequence is CASSQAQGARNTGELFF. CDR3 in DNA: TGTGCCAGCAGTCAAGCACAGGGGGCTCGGAACACCGGGGAGCTGTTTTTT.

Only one count was recorded for this clone. Other DNA variants within this sample encode the same CDR3. The chain uses TRBV4-1 and TRBJ2-1; maybe TRBD2 (6 bases). With 1 base removed from V and 5 bases from J, the gap between germline ends came to 12 bases. The CDR3 extends over 15 amino acids. Germline V lookup: CDR1 MGHRA, CDR2 YSYEKL. This chain's CDR3 is CASSQVLAENNEQFF. The CDR3 DNA sequence: TGCGCCAGCAGCCAAGTATTAGCGGAGAACAATGAGCAGTTCTTC.

This clone appeared a few times. The genes are TRBV2 and TRBJ2-1, with a weak D call TRBD2 (6 bases). With 11 bases removed from V and 0 bases from J, the gap between germline ends came to 8 bases. Germline CDR1 SNHLY, CDR2 FYNNEI. The CDR3 covers 12 residues. DNA for the CDR3: TGTGCCGGAGGGGCCTCCTACAATGAGCAGTTCTTC. Encoded protein: CAGGASYNEQFF.

This clone was found a few times. The V gene is TRBV28, the J gene TRBJ2-2, with 9 bases matching TRBD1. Trimming removed 3 bases from V and 8 bases from J; junction bases left unmatched: 7. The germline CDR1 and CDR2 sequences are MDHEN and SYDVKM. This CDR3 spans 15 amino acids. CDR3 region: CASSFPGTGKGELFF. CDR3 in DNA: TGTGCCAGCAGTTTTCCCGGGACAGGGAAAGGGGAGCTGTTTTTT.